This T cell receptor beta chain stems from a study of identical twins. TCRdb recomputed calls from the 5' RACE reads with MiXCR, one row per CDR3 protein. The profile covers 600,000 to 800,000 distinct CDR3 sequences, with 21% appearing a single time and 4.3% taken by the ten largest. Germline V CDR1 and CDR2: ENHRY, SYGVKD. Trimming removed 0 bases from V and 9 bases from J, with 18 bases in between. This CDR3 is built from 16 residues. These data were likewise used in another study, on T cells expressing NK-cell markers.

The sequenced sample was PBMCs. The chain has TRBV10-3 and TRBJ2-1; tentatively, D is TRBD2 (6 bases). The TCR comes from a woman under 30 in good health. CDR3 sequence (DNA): TGTGCCATCAGTGAGTCGGGGGGAAACGGACCCCGTGAGCAGTTCTTC. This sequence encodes CAISESGGNGPREQFF.